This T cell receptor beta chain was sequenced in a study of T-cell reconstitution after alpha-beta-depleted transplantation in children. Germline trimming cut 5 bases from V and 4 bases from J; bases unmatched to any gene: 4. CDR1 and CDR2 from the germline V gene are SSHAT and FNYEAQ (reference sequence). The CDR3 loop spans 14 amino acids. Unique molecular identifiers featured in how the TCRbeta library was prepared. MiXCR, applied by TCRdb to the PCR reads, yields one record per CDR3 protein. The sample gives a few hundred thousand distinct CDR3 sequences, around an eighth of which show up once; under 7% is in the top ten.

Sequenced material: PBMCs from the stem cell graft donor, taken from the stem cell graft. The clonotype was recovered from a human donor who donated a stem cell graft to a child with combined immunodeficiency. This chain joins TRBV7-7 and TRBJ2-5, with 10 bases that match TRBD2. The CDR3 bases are TGTGCCAGCAGCCCCAGCGGGAGGGGAGAGACCCAGTACTTC. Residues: CASSPSGRGETQYF.